What follows describes a single T cell receptor (beta chain). Germline V gene data show CDR1 as SGDLS and CDR2 as YYNGEE. Trimming removed 3 bases from V and 5 bases from J; junction bases left unmatched: 16. The CDR3 runs 18 residues. The data belong to a study of control samples from healthy donors and cancer patients. Some clones are missing from TCRdb's copy, which holds only in-frame ones; the method was immunoSEQ multiplex PCR. The table lists about 150,000 clones, around nine tenths of them singletons. The TCR was taken from a woman aged 30 to 39 in good health. The chain is built from TRBV9 and TRBJ1-5; the match to TRBD1 covers 8 bases. The source material was blood. The CDR3 coding sequence is TGTGCCAGCAGCGCGAGACCCCGCGCAGGGGGCCCCTATCAGCCCCAGCATTTT. Residues: CASSARPRAGGPYQPQHF. The variable domain in full, with the rest retrieved from reference TRBV9 and TRBJ1-5, is DSGVTQTPKHLITATGQRVTLRCSPRSGDLSVYWYQQSLDQGLQFLIQYYNGEERAKGNILERFSAQQFPDLHSELNLSSLELGDSALYFCASSARPRAGGPYQPQHFGDGTRLSIL.